This T cell receptor beta chain derives from a study of T cells expressing NK-cell markers. Whole-study results and caveats: The dominant NKG2C+ clonotypes represented roughly 1.0-7.5% of CD8+ T cells in six donors.

The germline V gene has CDR1 SEHNR and CDR2 FQNEAQ (reference sequence). The length of the CDR3 is 17 residues. With respect to this clonotype: The antigen is undetermined.

Beta-chain TCR cDNA was generated via 5'RACE template switching with UMIs. TCRdb re-analyzed the 5' RACE reads; it lists each CDR3 protein once, without DNA. The specimen's table records 500,000 or so distinct CDR3 sequences. The V and J genes are TRBV7-9 and TRBJ2-1; TCRdb lists TRBD2, though no DNA is available to test this call. This TCR was recovered from a man aged 18 to 29 in good health. The sequenced sample consisted of blood T cells: a sorted CD56 or NKG2C T cell subset, CD4+ or CD8+ T cells, or bulk PBMC T cells (not recorded which). CDR3 amino acids: CASSETSGRVLYNEQFF.